Sequencing of this T cell receptor beta chain was carried out in a study of Graves' ophthalmopathy and Graves' hyperthyroidism. This clonotype was counted between two and nine times. Researchers took RNA transcripts and amplified TCR beta CDR3 regions from them. Second-round multiplex PCR came after a first-round RT-PCR that employed HTBI primers. From the multiplex PCR reads, TCRdb called clonotypes with MiXCR, one entry per CDR3 protein. Among about 220,000 distinct CDR3 sequences, roughly 21% were seen once, and the ten largest hold more than 35%. Trimming took off 7 bases at V and 2 bases at J, with 15 bases between the two ends. The length of the CDR3 is 15 residues. Germline V gene sequence: CDR1 DFQATT, CDR2 SNEGSKA (reference sequence).

The sequence came from a woman aged 45 to 65 with Graves' ophthalmopathy. The sequencing input was peripheral blood. The V call is TRBV20-1, the J call TRBJ2-6; TRBD1 might be the D (5 bases). CDR3 residues: CSVATGIAGANVLTF. The CDR3 DNA reads TGCAGTGTCGCAACAGGAATCGCTGGGGCCAACGTCCTGACTTTC.